A single sample is the source of the 10 T cell receptor beta chains below, sequenced in a study of shared clonotypes between healthy human individuals. Terminally differentiated effector memory CD45RA+ cells were excluded from the naive CD8 cells, which were CD45RO-negative and positively selected for CCR7. Some clones are missing from TCRdb's copy, which holds only in-frame ones; the method was immunoSEQ multiplex PCR. In the table there are approximately 740,000 clones, 80% to 95% of which are singletons. The specimen sequenced was naive CD8+ T cells sorted from blood. The source is a man younger than 40 in good health.

The rearrangement links TRBV10-2 to TRBJ2-7; TRBD2 matches at 9 bases. This CDR3 has 15 amino acids. With 1 base clipped from V and 7 bases from J, the junction kept 8 bases outside the gene matches. Germline V CDR1 and CDR2: WSHSY, SAAADI. The CDR3 here is CASSEYAGGPGEQYF. Written as DNA, the CDR3 is TGCGCCAGCAGTGAGTATGCGGGAGGGCCGGGGGAGCAGTACTTC.

CDR3 amino acids: CASSFNRALNQPQHF. The CDR3 bases are TGTGCCAGCAGTTTCAACAGGGCTCTCAATCAGCCCCAGCATTTT. The V gene is TRBV28, the J gene TRBJ1-5; tentatively, D is TRBD1 (6 bases). Deletions cut 3 bases from V and 3 bases from J, with 12 bases between. CDR1 and CDR2 (germline): MDHEN, SYDVKM. CDR3 length: 15 amino acids.

V and J are TRBV28 and TRBJ2-7; 11 bases agree with TRBD2. The CDR3 is made up of 14 amino acids. With V trimmed by 7 bases and J by 3 bases, 5 bases remained unmatched. Germline values: CDR1 MDHEN, CDR2 SYDVKM. DNA of the CDR3: TGTGCCAGCACTCTTAGCGGGAGGGTCTACGAGCAGTACTTC. Its protein product is CASTLSGRVYEQYF.

In the case of this clone: Other DNA variants within this sample encode the same CDR3. CDR3: CASSFGAGGYEQYF. The CDR3 nucleotides are TGTGCCAGCAGCTTTGGGGCGGGGGGCTACGAGCAGTACTTC. V is TRBV7-2 and J is TRBJ2-7, with 8 bases fitting TRBD2. V trimming: 3 bases; J trimming: 3 bases; junction bases outside the gene matches: 4. This CDR3 has 14 residues. Germline loops: CDR1 SGHTA, CDR2 FQGNSA.

V usage is TRBV4-3 and J usage is TRBJ1-1; D remains unclear. V lost 2 bases and J 0 bases, leaving 10 bases between the germline ends. Germline CDR1 LGHNA, CDR2 YSLEER. The CDR3 loop spans 15 amino acids. CDR3 in amino acids: CASSQRNGVNTEAFF. CDR3 coding DNA: TGCGCCAGCAGCCAAAGGAACGGGGTGAACACTGAAGCTTTCTTT.

Details on this clone: At the DNA level, this CDR3 is encoded by other sequences in the same sample as well. V gene TRBV19 combines with J gene TRBJ1-1; D gene uncertain. With 1 base removed from V and 2 bases from J, the gap between germline ends came to 5 bases. CDR3 size: 13 residues. The germline V gene encodes CDR1 LNHDA and CDR2 SQIVND (reference sequence). CDR3 in amino acids: CASSIVSNTEAFF. The CDR3 nucleotides are TGTGCCAGTAGTATAGTCAGTAACACTGAAGCTTTCTTT.

This sequence joins TRBV7-9 and TRBJ2-7, with D maybe TRBD2 (5 bases). Looked up from germline, CDR1 is SEHNR and CDR2 is FQNEAQ (reference sequence). This CDR3 has 16 residues. Trimming shortened V by 1 base and J by 4 bases, and 17 bases separated the two germline ends. CDR3 bases: TGTGCCAGCAGCTTAGTGTACGGGAAAAGGCCTTACGAGCAGTACTTC. Its translation: CASSLVYGKRPYEQYF. Variable domain in full (rest from reference TRBV7-9 and TRBJ2-7): DTGVSQNPRHKITKRGQNVTFRCDPISEHNRLYWYRQTLGQGPEFLTYFQNEAQLEKSRLLSDRFSAERPKGSFSTLEIQRTEQGDSAMYLCASSLVYGKRPYEQYFGPGTRLTVT.

The chain combines TRBV30 with TRBJ2-5; 7 nucleotides agree with TRBD1. Losses at the gene ends were 0 bases for V and 5 bases for J; bases not matched to a gene: 9. The germline gives CDR1 GTSNPN, CDR2 SVGIG (reference sequence). The CDR3 spans 15 residues. DNA for the CDR3: TGTGCCTGGAGTGTAGGGTCAGGGGGTAAGGAGACCCAGTACTTC. It encodes CAWSVGSGGKETQYF.

In nucleotides, the CDR3 is TGTGCCAGCAGCTTAGGAGGGACAGAGTCCTACGAGCAGTACTTC. Protein product: CASSLGGTESYEQYF. The V call is TRBV13, the J call TRBJ2-7, with 7 bases fitting TRBD1. Trimming took 0 bases from V and 1 from J; bases not matched to a gene: 3. Looked up from germline, CDR1 is PRHDT and CDR2 is FYEKMQ (reference sequence). This CDR3 has 15 amino acids.

This clone was detected only a few times. This chain uses TRBV19 with TRBJ2-3, with D maybe TRBD1 (6 bases). This CDR3 is built from 16 residues. Germline CDR1 reads LNHDA; CDR2 reads SQIVND (reference sequence). Between the trimmed V and J ends, which lost 1 base and 5 bases, there was a span of 16 bases. The CDR3 DNA follows: TGTGCCAGTAGTATAGTTACGACAGGTGGGGGAGATACGCAGTATTTT. Amino acid sequence: CASSIVTTGGGDTQYF.